This TCR beta chain was recorded in a study of cytomegalovirus exposure and HLA in healthy donors. General study findings and limits: The likely explanation for a cluster of highly shared sequence variants was sequencing artifact. In a later analysis, at a false discovery rate of 0.05, fewer than 20,000 TCR beta sequences matched HLA alleles.

For this clone: Its antigen remains unknown.

The CDR3 totals 12 residues. The V gene's germline CDR1 is KGHSH and CDR2 LQKENI. V was trimmed by 3 bases and J by 3 bases, leaving 5 bases between them. Amplification used 60 Vbeta primers and 13 Jbeta primers. Only in-frame clones appear in the TCRdb table, and some are missing; sequencing was by immunoSEQ multiplex PCR. The sample lists 80,000 to 130,000 clones, approximately 81% occurring once. The origin of this receptor is a male donor in good health and CMV-seropositive. The rearrangement uses TRBV18 and TRBJ1-1; D is unclear. Sequencing used PBMCs. Here the CDR3 reads CASSPPDTEAFF. The CDR3 nucleotides are TGTGCCAGCTCACCCCCCGACACTGAAGCTTTCTTT.